The rows below give T cell receptor beta chains drawn from one sample of a study of blood T cell repertoires in COVID-19. Assay: immunoSEQ multiplex PCR; the TCRdb copy retains only in-frame clones and omits some. The table has under 75,000 clones, over 75% seen once. The sample taken for sequencing was peripheral blood. The source is a middle-aged man with acute or convalescent COVID-19. Each CDR3 is given without its conserved first and last residue. The order of the fields is V gene, clone size, J gene, CDR3 protein. Clone size is stated in some rows and not others, as once, few, many or a class when expanded.

TRBV28,-,TRBJ2-7,ASRTGTGPREQY
TRBV13,-,TRBJ1-2,ASSPRGQPNYGYT
TRBV29-1,once,TRBJ2-3,SVVAGGADTQY
TRBV7-9,-,TRBJ2-3,ASSPLASGGRDTQY
TRBV28,-,TRBJ1-2,ASSLFTVYGYT
TRBV10-3,-,TRBJ2-3,AISGRGQGDTQY
TRBV3-1/TRBV3-2,-,TRBJ2-2,ASSLLSGQGAYGRLF
TRBV7-6,-,TRBJ2-5,ASSLFFATGDLGETQY
TRBV6-2/TRBV6-3,once,TRBJ2-1,ASSWGLVRNEQF
TRBV6-2/TRBV6-3,-,TRBJ2-1,ASSTGLAGDLSNEQF
TRBV19,once,TRBJ2-3,ASTSGSGTDTQY
TRBV5-1,-,TRBJ2-5,ASSVQGRTGETQY
TRBV6-5,-,TRBJ1-1,ATAGGLNTEAF
TRBV3-1/TRBV3-2,-,TRBJ1-3,ASSQTQSGGNTIY
TRBV10-3,-,TRBJ2-2,AIRRGTAFNTGELF
TRBV20-1,-,TRBJ1-2,SIRSPYGYT
TRBV24-1,-,TRBJ2-1,ATSDRDSLSNEQF
TRBV18,-,TRBJ2-3,ASSPRVVAGGLDTQY